This TCR beta chain was found in a study of T cell repertoires in cytomegalovirus infection. About the study: It can be stated that public TCR beta signatures indicated CMV infection as well as a matching HLA type. Whole-study findings and limits: Clonotype analysis showed dominance of the ex vivo response by HLA-C-restricted CMV-specific TCR beta clonotypes.

Using its own MiXCR run on the reads, TCRdb lists one record per CDR3 protein. The data show roughly 110,000 distinct CDR3 sequences, 10% seen once. The CDR3 length is 14 residues. Looked up from germline, CDR1 is LGHNA and CDR2 is YSLEER. V shed 0 bases and J shed 6 bases, with 8 bases lying between them. This clonotype came up many times. No antigen is known for it. The receptor was derived from a human donor in good health (CMV status not recorded). Some clones in this sample may be carry-over from other donors' samples. The rearrangement uses TRBV4-3 and TRBJ2-2, with D perhaps being TRBD1 or TRBD2 (5 bases each). Sequencing used PBMCs, sequenced either directly or after in vitro stimulation (not recorded which). This CDR3 is CASSQDRDAGELFF. The CDR3 bases are TGCGCCAGCAGCCAAGATAGGGACGCCGGGGAGCTGTTTTTT.